This is a list of T cell receptor beta chains from one sample in a study of cytomegalovirus exposure and HLA in healthy donors. This table comes from immunoSEQ multiplex PCR, and its TCRdb copy is limited to in-frame clones, with some not included. Of approximately 59,000 clones listed, around 93% were seen once; the top ten hold under 5.5%. Sequencing used PBMCs. These receptors originate from a man aged 18-30 years in good health and CMV-seropositive. Each CDR3 is given with its conserved first and last residue. The order of the fields is clone size, D gene, V gene, J gene, CDR3 protein, CDR3 DNA. The D gene is left open where the match is weak. Only some rows state a clone size, as once, few, many or a class for expanded clones.

once	NA	TRBV10-2	TRBJ2-5	CASSESTGSKTQYF	TGCGCCAGCAGTGAGTCGACAGGATCGAAGACCCAGTACTTC
NA	NA	TRBV6-5	TRBJ2-1	CASSYAGSYNEQFF	TGTGCCAGCAGTTACGCGGGCTCCTACAATGAGCAGTTCTTC
once	NA	TRBV6-1	TRBJ2-4	CASSEFVSKNIQYF	TGTGCCAGCAGTGAATTTGTCAGCAAAAACATTCAGTACTTC
NA	TRBD2	TRBV27	TRBJ2-7	CASSSLLAGGFNEQYF	TGTGCCAGCAGTTCACTACTAGCGGGAGGTTTCAACGAGCAGTACTTC
NA	NA	TRBV5-1	TRBJ1-4	CASSWRAPGNNEKLFF	TGCGCCAGCAGCTGGAGGGCCCCCGGGAATAATGAAAAACTGTTTTTT
NA	NA	TRBV28	TRBJ2-3	CASWTDRADTQYF	TGTGCCAGCTGGACAGATAGGGCAGATACGCAGTATTTT
NA	NA	TRBV27	TRBJ1-1	CASSFTDMNTEAFF	TGTGCCAGCAGTTTTACTGACATGAACACTGAAGCTTTCTTT
NA	TRBD1	TRBV2	TRBJ1-3	CASKYRGINTIYF	TGTGCCAGCAAGTACAGGGGGATAAACACCATATATTTT
NA	TRBD1	TRBV7-9	TRBJ1-4	CASSTIRDRGEKLFF	TGTGCCAGCAGTACGATCCGGGACAGGGGTGAAAAACTGTTTTTT
NA	TRBD2	TRBV11-2	TRBJ2-3	CASNTGRGGGRTDTQYF	TGTGCCAGCAATACGGGCCGGGGCGGGGGACGGACAGATACGCAGTATTTT
few	TRBD1	TRBV6-1	TRBJ2-2	CASSEATGGAGELFF	TGTGCCAGCAGTGAAGCGACAGGGGGCGCCGGGGAGCTGTTTTTT
NA	NA	TRBV5-4	TRBJ2-7	CASSLDGRDVHEQYF	TGTGCCAGCAGCTTGGACGGCAGGGATGTCCACGAGCAGTACTTC
NA	TRBD2	TRBV27	TRBJ2-1	CASRSIAGGYEQFF	TGTGCCAGCAGGTCGATAGCGGGAGGCTATGAGCAGTTCTTC
NA	TRBD2	TRBV15	TRBJ2-5	CATSILAGAGETQYF	TGTGCCACCAGCATCTTAGCGGGAGCGGGTGAGACCCAGTACTTC
few	NA	TRBV5-1	TRBJ2-3	CASSLVGGWSDTQYF	TGCGCCAGCAGCTTGGTTGGAGGGTGGTCAGATACGCAGTATTTT
NA	TRBD1	TRBV30	TRBJ2-1	CAWRAQGNYLREQFF	TGTGCCTGGAGGGCACAGGGGAACTACCTCCGGGAGCAGTTCTTC
NA	NA	TRBV20-1	TRBJ2-7	CSAQLVDEQYF	TGCAGTGCACAACTAGTTGACGAGCAGTACTTC
NA	NA	TRBV27	TRBJ1-1	CASSFRGWNTEAFF	TGTGCCAGCAGTTTCCGGGGATGGAACACTGAAGCTTTCTTT
NA	TRBD2	TRBV28	TRBJ2-1	CASFRSGIENEQFF	TGTGCCAGCTTCCGTAGCGGGATAGAAAATGAGCAGTTCTTC
NA	NA	TRBV28	TRBJ2-1	CASIGGAVNEQFF	TGTGCCAGCATAGGGGGTGCCGTAAATGAGCAGTTCTTC
NA	TRBD1	TRBV28	TRBJ2-7	CASSRPGQETYEQYF	TGTGCCAGCAGCCGACCGGGACAGGAGACCTACGAGCAGTACTTC
NA	TRBD1	TRBV4-2	TRBJ1-5	CASSKDRGGNQPQHF	TGTGCCAGCAGCAAGGACAGGGGAGGAAATCAGCCCCAGCATTTT
NA	TRBD1	TRBV7-2	TRBJ1-2	CASSPTGVGYGYTF	TGTGCCAGCAGCCCGACAGGGGTGGGCTATGGCTACACCTTC
NA	TRBD2	TRBV14	TRBJ2-7	CASSQEGTTYEQYF	TGTGCCAGCAGCCAAGAGGGGACTACCTACGAGCAGTACTTC
NA	NA	TRBV30	TRBJ2-7	CAWSFSISYEQYF	TGTGCCTGGAGTTTTAGTATCTCCTACGAGCAGTACTTC
NA	TRBD2	TRBV5-4	TRBJ2-3	CASSFGGGQDTQYF	TGTGCCAGCAGCTTCGGGGGAGGGCAAGATACGCAGTATTTT
NA	NA	TRBV7-9	TRBJ2-7	CASSLSYEQYF	TGTGCCAGCAGCCTCAGCTACGAGCAGTACTTC
NA	NA	TRBV28	TRBJ2-7	CAISGSYEQYF	TGTGCCATCTCCGGGAGTTACGAGCAGTACTTC
NA	NA	TRBV15	TRBJ2-7	CATSREGEEEYF	TGTGCCACCAGCAGAGAAGGGGAAGAGGAGTACTTC
NA	TRBD2	TRBV18	TRBJ2-5	CASSPPNGRAVETQYF	TGTGCCAGCTCACCACCCAACGGGAGGGCCGTTGAGACCCAGTACTTC
NA	TRBD2	TRBV6-6	TRBJ2-1	CASTFGTRTDEQFF	TGTGCCAGCACATTCGGGACTAGAACTGATGAGCAGTTCTTC
NA	TRBD1	TRBV5-6	TRBJ2-7	CASSFWDRGYYEQYF	TGTGCCAGCAGCTTTTGGGACAGGGGGTATTACGAGCAGTACTTC
NA	NA	TRBV5-6	TRBJ2-7	CASSWGPSGTYEQYF	TGTGCCAGCAGCTGGGGGCCTTCTGGAACCTACGAGCAGTACTTC
few	NA	TRBV11-2	TRBJ2-7	CASSLFTGNEQYF	TGTGCCAGCAGCCTATTTACGGGGAACGAGCAGTACTTC
NA	TRBD2	TRBV6-6	TRBJ2-3	CASSYRSGRVDTQYF	TGTGCCAGCAGTTACCGGAGCGGGAGAGTAGATACGCAGTATTTT
few	TRBD2	TRBV6-4	TRBJ2-1	CASGKGLAGDNEQFF	TGTGCCAGCGGAAAGGGACTAGCGGGGGACAATGAGCAGTTCTTC
NA	NA	TRBV9	TRBJ2-7	CASSVELAPTYEQYF	TGTGCCAGCAGCGTAGAATTAGCGCCGACCTACGAGCAGTACTTC
NA	NA	TRBV6-5	TRBJ1-1	CASSYIRLRWSTEAFF	TGTGCCAGCAGTTACATTCGACTAAGATGGAGCACTGAAGCTTTCTTT
NA	TRBD2	TRBV6-4	TRBJ2-2	CASTALAGVTGELFF	TGTGCCAGCACCGCACTAGCGGGGGTCACCGGGGAGCTGTTTTTT
NA	TRBD2	TRBV7-2	TRBJ2-3	CASSWGGASGSVDTQYF	TGTGCCAGCAGCTGGGGGGGGGCTAGCGGGAGTGTAGATACGCAGTATTTT
NA	NA	TRBV11-1	TRBJ2-3	CASSSIVIDTQYF	TGTGCCAGCAGCTCCATAGTGATAGATACGCAGTATTTT
NA	NA	TRBV5-5	TRBJ2-3	CASSLDRMTDTQYF	TGTGCCAGCAGCTTGGACAGGATGACAGATACGCAGTATTTT
NA	TRBD2	TRBV9	TRBJ2-1	CASSVEGLAGGNNEQFF	TGTGCCAGCAGCGTAGAGGGACTAGCGGGAGGGAACAATGAGCAGTTCTTC
NA	NA	TRBV9	TRBJ2-2	CASSVQSANTGELFF	TGTGCCAGCAGCGTTCAGTCAGCGAACACCGGGGAGCTGTTTTTT
NA	NA	TRBV28	TRBJ2-7	CASTQRWRSSYEQYF	TGTGCCAGCACCCAAAGGTGGCGGAGCTCCTACGAGCAGTACTTC
NA	NA	TRBV29-1	TRBJ2-4	CSVSSPRGERNIQYF	TGCAGCGTCTCCTCGCCTCGGGGTGAGAGAAACATTCAGTACTTC
NA	TRBD1	TRBV10-3	TRBJ2-3	CAISEGTGRTDTQYF	TGTGCCATCAGTGAGGGGACAGGGAGAACAGATACGCAGTATTTT
NA	TRBD1	TRBV6-4	TRBJ1-1	CASSGTGALTEAFF	TGTGCCAGCAGTGGGACAGGGGCTCTTACTGAAGCTTTCTTT
NA	TRBD1	TRBV5-4	TRBJ2-1	CASSLYSGTDYNEQFF	TGTGCCAGCAGCTTATACTCCGGGACAGACTACAATGAGCAGTTCTTC
NA	TRBD1	TRBV29-1	TRBJ2-5	CSLSDTTGSQETQYF	TGCAGCCTCTCAGACACGACAGGGAGCCAAGAGACCCAGTACTTC
NA	NA	TRBV28	TRBJ2-6	CASSTNIVGANVLTF	TGTGCCAGCAGTACTAACATCGTCGGGGCCAACGTCCTGACTTTC
NA	TRBD1	TRBV9	TRBJ1-2	CASSVDRGTDRNYGYTF	TGTGCCAGCAGCGTAGATCGGGGGACAGATCGCAACTATGGCTACACCTTC
NA	NA	TRBV7-2	TRBJ2-7	CASSFRTPAYEQYF	TGTGCCAGCAGCTTTCGGACACCAGCCTACGAGCAGTACTTC
NA	TRBD1	TRBV11-3	TRBJ1-2	CASSLYQGADYGYTF	TGTGCCAGCAGCTTGTATCAGGGGGCGGACTATGGCTACACCTTC
NA	NA	TRBV6-1	TRBJ2-7	CASSDRGYEQYF	TGTGCCAGCAGTGATCGCGGCTACGAGCAGTACTTC
NA	NA	TRBV5-1	TRBJ1-2	CASSIFTGMNYGYTF	TGCGCCAGCAGCATCTTCACAGGGATGAACTATGGCTACACCTTC
NA	NA	TRBV27	TRBJ2-7	CASSQLTVRGMNEQYF	TGTGCCAGCAGTCAATTGACGGTCAGGGGTATGAACGAGCAGTACTTC